This is a list of T cell receptor beta chains from one sample in a study of OX40 agonist ivuxolimab in advanced cancers. Here immunoSEQ multiplex PCR was the method, and the copy in TCRdb shows in-frame clones only, minus some. Here the sample spans around 64,000 clones, 87% being singletons. This material consisted of CD4+ or CD8+ T cells sorted from blood, taken in a trial of the OX40 agonist ivuxolimab. The receptors shown here come from an adult with an advanced solid tumor such as melanoma, head and neck, liver or kidney cancer. Both conserved end residues are part of each CDR3. D genes are given only for firm matches. Size values are once, few and many counts, or a class for expanded clones, and some rows have none.

clone_size,j_call,d_call,v_call,cdr3_nt,cdr3_aa
.,TRBJ1-1,TRBD1,TRBV10-3,TGTGCCATCAGTGGGACAGGGGGAAACACTGAAGCTTTCTTT,CAISGTGGNTEAFF
.,TRBJ1-2,.,TRBV28,TGTGCCAGCAGTGCGAATAAGGACGGTGGCTATGGCTACACCTTC,CASSANKDGGYGYTF
.,TRBJ2-3,.,TRBV13,TGTGCCAGCAGCCAACGAGAGGGCGGAAACGCAGATACGCAGTATTTT,CASSQREGGNADTQYF
.,TRBJ2-5,.,TRBV7-6,TGTGCCAGCAGCCGTAACAGGGCAGCCCCGCAAGAGACCCAGTACTTC,CASSRNRAAPQETQYF
once,TRBJ2-3,.,TRBV19,TGTGCCAGTAGTATAGGCGGCGGGGGCACAGATACGCAGTATTTT,CASSIGGGGTDTQYF
few,TRBJ2-7,.,TRBV18,TGTGCCAGCTCCCGCTTGGAGGGCCACGAGCAGTACTTC,CASSRLEGHEQYF
.,TRBJ2-7,.,TRBV6-5,TGTGCCAGCAGTTCCCCTGTAGGGGCTGACTACGAGCAGTACTTC,CASSSPVGADYEQYF
.,TRBJ1-4,TRBD1,TRBV19,TGTGCCAGTAGTATATGGGACAGGGAAGATAGGCTGTTTTTT,CASSIWDREDRLFF
.,TRBJ2-5,.,TRBV5-6,TGTGCCAGCAGCGCGGACAGCTTTCAAGAGACCCAGTACTTC,CASSADSFQETQYF
.,TRBJ2-7,.,TRBV4-1,TGCGCCAGCAGCCAACCCGGTTTTCGCCCCCCCACCCGTCAGAGCTCCTACGAGCAGTACTTC,CASSQPGFRPPTRQSSYEQYF